This record covers a single T cell receptor (beta chain). The antigen is undetermined. The study ran its PCR with 60 Vbeta and 13 Jbeta primers. Measured with immunoSEQ multiplex PCR; TCRdb has only the in-frame clones, and not every one. The sample comprises some 110,000 clones, approximately 70% of which are singletons, and around 4.8% rests with the top ten. This entry belongs to a study of cytomegalovirus exposure and HLA in healthy donors. This CDR3 is 15 amino acids long. CDR1 and CDR2 from the germline V gene are SGHNT and YYREEE (reference sequence). The ends lost 6 bases at V and 4 bases at J; junction bases unmatched: 12. General observations from the study: A later analysis found that most CMV-associated TCR beta chains appeared HLA-restricted. Cytomegalovirus-associated status was assigned to roughly 160 TCR beta chains. In a later analysis, V- and J-gene trimming of beta chains associated with a DCLRE1C missense variant, replicated independently. Most of the TCR beta V segments (in an earlier analysis) were productive either about 87% or about 30% of the time.

The chain recombines TRBV5-4 with TRBJ2-5; 7 bases are a match to TRBD2. Sequenced sample: PBMCs. This receptor was taken from a man aged 55 to 70 in good health and CMV-seropositive. In DNA, the CDR3 is TGTGCCAGCACCGATGAGACTAGCCTCAGAGAGACCCAGTACTTC. Its protein is CASTDETSLRETQYF.